This TCR beta chain was retrieved from a study of naive and memory T cell subsets. Regarding the study as a whole: Gini index rose across naive, CM, EM and EMRA in CD4 and CD8.

With respect to this clonotype: What it recognizes is unknown.

The V and J ends lost 4 bases and 0 bases respectively, with 13 bases between them. CDR1 and CDR2 from the germline V gene are SGHTA and FQGNSA. The CDR3 covers 16 residues. The beta constant-region primer was an equimolar mix of two oligonucleotides covering TRBC1 and TRBC2. Nested alpha and beta constant-region primers with the SP2 primer drove four PCR rounds on ligated cDNA. An oligonucleotide with the SP2 primer and a 12-nucleotide UMI was ligated to the cDNA 3' end. MiXCR was run by TCRdb on the UMI-ligation and nested PCR reads, yielding one entry per CDR3 protein. The table shows roughly 130,000 distinct CDR3 sequences, with roughly 32% occurring only once.

This TCR was sampled from a human donor in good health. V is TRBV7-2 and J is TRBJ1-3; tentative D call: TRBD1 (5 bases). Sequenced sample: central memory CD4+ T cells from blood. Written as DNA, the CDR3 is TGTGCCAGCAGCTCCCAACAGGCCTCCTCTGGAAACACCATATATTTT. As protein: CASSSQQASSGNTIYF.